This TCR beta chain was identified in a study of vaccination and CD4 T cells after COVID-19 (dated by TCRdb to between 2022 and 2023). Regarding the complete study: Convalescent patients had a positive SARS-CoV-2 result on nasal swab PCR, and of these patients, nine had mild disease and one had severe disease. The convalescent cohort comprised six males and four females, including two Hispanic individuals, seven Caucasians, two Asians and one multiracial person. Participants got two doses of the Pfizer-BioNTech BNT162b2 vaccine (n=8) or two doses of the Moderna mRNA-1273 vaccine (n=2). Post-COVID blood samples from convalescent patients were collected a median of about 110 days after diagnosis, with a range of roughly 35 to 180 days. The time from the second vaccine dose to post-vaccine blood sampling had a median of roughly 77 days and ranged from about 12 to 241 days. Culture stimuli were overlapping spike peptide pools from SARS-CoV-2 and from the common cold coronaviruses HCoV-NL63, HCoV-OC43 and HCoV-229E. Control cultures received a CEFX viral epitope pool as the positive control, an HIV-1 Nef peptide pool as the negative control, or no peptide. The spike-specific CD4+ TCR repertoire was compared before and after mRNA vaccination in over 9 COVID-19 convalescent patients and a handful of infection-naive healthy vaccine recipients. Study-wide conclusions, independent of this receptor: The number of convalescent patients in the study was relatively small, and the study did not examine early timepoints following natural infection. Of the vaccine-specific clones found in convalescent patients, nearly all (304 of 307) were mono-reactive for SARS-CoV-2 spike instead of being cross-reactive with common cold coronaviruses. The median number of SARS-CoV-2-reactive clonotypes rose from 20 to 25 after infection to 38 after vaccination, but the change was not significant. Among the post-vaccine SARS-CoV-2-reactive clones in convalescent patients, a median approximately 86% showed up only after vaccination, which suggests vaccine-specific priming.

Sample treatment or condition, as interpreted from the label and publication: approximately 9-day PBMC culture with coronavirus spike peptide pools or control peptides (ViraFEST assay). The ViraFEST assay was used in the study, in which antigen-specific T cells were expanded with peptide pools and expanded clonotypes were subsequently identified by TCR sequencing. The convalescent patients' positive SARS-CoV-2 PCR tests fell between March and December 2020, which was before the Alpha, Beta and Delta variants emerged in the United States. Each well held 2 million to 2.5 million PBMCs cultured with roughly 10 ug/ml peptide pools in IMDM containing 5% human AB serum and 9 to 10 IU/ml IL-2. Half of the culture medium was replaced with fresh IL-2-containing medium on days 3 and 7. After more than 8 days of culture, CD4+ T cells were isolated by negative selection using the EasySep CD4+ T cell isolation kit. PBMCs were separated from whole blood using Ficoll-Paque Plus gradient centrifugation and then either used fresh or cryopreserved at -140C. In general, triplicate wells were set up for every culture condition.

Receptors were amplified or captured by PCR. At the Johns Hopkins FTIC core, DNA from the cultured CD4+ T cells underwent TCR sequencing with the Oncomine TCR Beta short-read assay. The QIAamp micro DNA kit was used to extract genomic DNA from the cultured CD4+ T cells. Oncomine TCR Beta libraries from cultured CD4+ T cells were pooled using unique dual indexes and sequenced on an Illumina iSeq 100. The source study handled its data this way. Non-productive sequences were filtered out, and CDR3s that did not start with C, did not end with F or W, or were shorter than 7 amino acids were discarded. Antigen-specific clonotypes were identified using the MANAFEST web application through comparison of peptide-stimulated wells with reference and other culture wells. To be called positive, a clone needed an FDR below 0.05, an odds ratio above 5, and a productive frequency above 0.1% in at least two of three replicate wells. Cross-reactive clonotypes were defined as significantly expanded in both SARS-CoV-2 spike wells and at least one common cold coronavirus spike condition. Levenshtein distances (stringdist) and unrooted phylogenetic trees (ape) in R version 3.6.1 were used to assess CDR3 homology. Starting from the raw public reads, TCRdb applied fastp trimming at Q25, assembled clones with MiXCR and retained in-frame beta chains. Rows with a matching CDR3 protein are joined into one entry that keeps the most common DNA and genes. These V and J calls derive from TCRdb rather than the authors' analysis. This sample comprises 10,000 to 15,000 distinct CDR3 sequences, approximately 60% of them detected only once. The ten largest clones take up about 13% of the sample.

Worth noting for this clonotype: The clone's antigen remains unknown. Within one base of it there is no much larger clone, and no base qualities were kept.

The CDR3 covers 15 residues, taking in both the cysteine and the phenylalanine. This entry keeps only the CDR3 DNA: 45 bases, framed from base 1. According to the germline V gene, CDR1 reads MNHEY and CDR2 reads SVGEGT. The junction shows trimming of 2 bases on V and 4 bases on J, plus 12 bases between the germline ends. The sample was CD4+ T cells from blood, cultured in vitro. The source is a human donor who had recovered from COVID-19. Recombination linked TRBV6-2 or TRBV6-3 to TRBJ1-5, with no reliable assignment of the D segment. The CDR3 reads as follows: CASSYLGRRNQPQHF. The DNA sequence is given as TGTGCCAGCAGTTACCTAGGACGAAGGAATCAGCCCCAGCATTTT.